Listed below are T cell receptor beta chains from one sample, sequenced in a study of T-cell memory formation after mild COVID-19. Using its own MiXCR run on the 5' RACE reads, TCRdb lists one record per CDR3 protein. The sample has 400,000 or so distinct CDR3 sequences, about 20% seen once. Material: PBMCs or a T cell subset sorted from them (not recorded which). The receptors shown here come from an adult woman who had mild COVID-19 (a few samples of this study predate the infection). Cell type and time point are not known. The CDR3 runs from the conserved cysteine through the conserved F or W. Fields, in order: D gene, clone size, V gene, J gene, CDR3 protein, CDR3 DNA. The D gene is left open where the match is weak. A row's size may be missing; if present it is once, few, many or a size class.

TRBD2	few	TRBV7-6	TRBJ2-5	CASRPGGGNGTQYF	TGTGCCTCCAGACCCGGGGGGGGCAACGGGACCCAGTACTTC
.	.	TRBV4-1	TRBJ1-3	CASSLQTGQISGNTIYF	TGCGCCAGCAGCCTCCAAACCGGACAGATCTCTGGAAACACCATATATTTT
TRBD1	few	TRBV5-4	TRBJ1-1	CASSTGTANTEAFF	TGTGCCAGCAGCACCGGGACAGCGAACACTGAAGCTTTCTTT
.	few	TRBV15	TRBJ2-3	CATSSGARGTDTQYF	TGTGCCACCAGCAGTGGGGCTAGGGGGACAGATACGCAGTATTTT
.	few	TRBV3-1	TRBJ1-5	CASSPRGGLGNQPQHF	TGTGCCAGCAGCCCCCGGGGGGGGCTTGGCAATCAGCCCCAGCATTTT
.	.	TRBV29-1	TRBJ2-3	CSAVRSGTDTQYF	TGCAGCGCCGTTAGGTCGGGCACAGATACGCAGTATTTT
TRBD1	few	TRBV4-3	TRBJ2-5	CASSQAGTPTGAQYF	TGCGCCAGCAGCCAAGCCGGGACACCAACAGGGGCCCAGTACTTC
.	.	TRBV4-3	TRBJ2-3	CASSPQGGTRADTQYF	TGCGCCAGCAGCCCTCAGGGGGGGACTAGAGCAGATACGCAGTATTTT
.	.	TRBV19	TRBJ1-2	CASQGGLYGYTF	TGTGCCAGTCAAGGCGGACTCTATGGCTACACCTTC
TRBD2	few	TRBV7-2	TRBJ2-7	CASSSTSTRSFYEQYF	TGTGCCAGCAGCTCGACTAGCACCCGCTCCTTCTACGAGCAGTACTTC
TRBD2	.	TRBV20-1	TRBJ2-5	CSASGRSGIQETQYF	TGCAGTGCTAGCGGGCGAAGCGGGATACAAGAGACCCAGTACTTC
TRBD1	.	TRBV3-1	TRBJ1-1	CASSQADRENTEAFF	TGTGCCAGCAGCCAAGCGGACAGGGAGAACACTGAAGCTTTCTTT
TRBD1	few	TRBV7-3	TRBJ2-7	CASSLTGQGSYEQYF	TGTGCCAGCAGCTTAACGGGACAGGGTTCCTACGAGCAGTACTTC
TRBD2	few	TRBV7-7	TRBJ2-5	CASSLETSSETQYF	TGTGCCAGCAGCTTAGAGACTAGCTCGGAGACCCAGTACTTC
TRBD1	few	TRBV12-3/TRBV12-4	TRBJ2-7	CASTVTGTGFHEQYF	TGTGCCAGCACCGTAACCGGGACAGGGTTCCACGAGCAGTACTTC
TRBD1	.	TRBV6-5	TRBJ1-1	CASRPRQGNTEAFF	TGTGCCAGCAGACCTCGACAGGGGAACACTGAAGCTTTCTTT
.	.	TRBV20-1	TRBJ1-1	CSARDVTGLAEAFF	TGCAGTGCTAGAGATGTTACAGGGCTCGCTGAAGCTTTCTTT
.	few	TRBV11-2	TRBJ1-3	CASSLGQTSSGNTIYF	TGTGCCAGCAGCTTAGGACAGACCAGCTCTGGAAACACCATATATTTT
.	.	TRBV5-5	TRBJ1-1	CASSLKGGLGQNTEAFF	TGTGCCAGCAGCTTGAAGGGGGGGTTAGGACAGAACACTGAAGCTTTCTTT
TRBD1	.	TRBV29-1	TRBJ2-7	CSVETRTGTSYEQYF	TGCAGCGTTGAAACTCGGACAGGGACCTCCTACGAGCAGTACTTC
TRBD2	many	TRBV7-2	TRBJ2-2	CACGKAGGGNTGELFF	TGTGCCTGTGGAAAGGCGGGAGGGGGTAACACCGGGGAGCTGTTTTTT
.	.	TRBV21-1	TRBJ2-1	CASSKVHDGTGISSYNEQFF	TGTGCCAGCAGCAAAGTTCATGATGGGACAGGCATCAGCTCCTACAATGAGCAGTTCTTC
.	few	TRBV12-3/TRBV12-4	TRBJ2-3	CASSPEVFTDTQYF	TGTGCCAGCAGTCCGGAGGTATTCACAGATACGCAGTATTTT
TRBD1	.	TRBV2	TRBJ1-4	CASSVDREYEKLFF	TGTGCCAGCAGCGTCGACAGGGAATATGAAAAACTGTTTTTT
.	.	TRBV21-1	TRBJ2-1	CASSKPSLGQGSNEQFF	TGTGCCAGCAGCAAGCCGTCTCTCGGACAGGGGAGCAATGAGCAGTTCTTC
.	few	TRBV18	TRBJ1-5	CASSPTEGRPQHF	TGTGCCAGCTCACCAACGGAAGGGCGGCCCCAGCATTTT
.	.	TRBV7-8	TRBJ2-3	CASKFNRFTADTQYF	TGTGCCAGCAAGTTTAACAGGTTTACTGCAGATACGCAGTATTTT